This record concerns one T cell receptor (beta chain) sequence. Its specificity is not known. Method: immunoSEQ multiplex PCR; TCRdb's copy keeps in-frame clones and lacks some. The sample holds over 1.5 million clones, 95% to 99% seen once. The CDR3 loop spans 15 amino acids. Per the germline V gene, CDR1 is MDHEN and CDR2 is SYDVKM. V shed 6 bases and J shed 5 bases, with 19 bases lying between them. The sample comes from a study of shared clonotypes between healthy human individuals. As for the study in general: Three CD4 naive, three CD4 memory, two CD8 naive and one CD8 memory plate were used per donor. Study-wide findings and caveats: Compared with memory subsets, naive subsets generally had larger estimated richness. Naive CD4 clonotypes overlapped across a handful of donors at approximately 5.3%. Lower generation probabilities were found for non-shared clonotypes than for those shared by all four donors.

The specimen sequenced was naive CD4+ T cells sorted from blood. The subset was: CD45RA+ positively selected. This chain joins TRBV28 and TRBJ2-5; no clear D. The source of this sequence is a man aged 30 to 39 in good health. CDR3 region: CASSLFGRSRETQYF. The CDR3 DNA follows: TGTGCCAGCAGCCTCTTCGGCCGCAGCCGGGAGACCCAGTACTTC. Supplemented by reference TRBV28 and TRBJ2-5, the full variable domain reads DVKVTQSSRYLVKRTGEKVFLECVQDMDHENMFWYRQDPGLGLRLIYFSYDVKMKEKGDIPEGYSVSREKKERFSLILESASTNQTSMYLCASSLFGRSRETQYFGPGTRLLVL.